This passage covers 8 T cell receptor beta chains from one sample sequenced in a study of T-cell reconstitution after alpha-beta-depleted transplantation in children. Unique molecular identifiers featured in how the TCRbeta library was prepared. TCRdb re-called the PCR reads through MiXCR, storing one row per CDR3 protein. The repertoire holds about 200,000 distinct CDR3 sequences, with approximately 8.4% as singletons. This material consisted of PBMCs, mostly from graft donor cells, taken 360 days after TCRalphabeta/CD19-depleted stem cell transplant. These receptor sequences come from a male patient aged 2 to 9 who had a stem cell transplant for acute myeloid leukemia, so the T cells may come from the graft donor.

The rearrangement uses TRBV20-1 and TRBJ2-4; 7 nucleotides align to TRBD1. J lost 4 bases, V lost 0 bases, and 9 bases had no gene match. The CDR3 runs to 16 residues. Germline loops: CDR1 DFQATT, CDR2 SNEGSKA (reference sequence). CDR3: CSARETPGQTKNIQYF. In nucleotides, the CDR3 is TGCAGTGCTAGAGAAACCCCGGGACAGACAAAAAACATTCAGTACTTC.

This clonotype was recorded a few times. J is TRBJ2-1 and V is TRBV20-1, with a weak D call TRBD2 (6 bases). Germline lookup yields CDR1 DFQATT and CDR2 SNEGSKA (reference sequence). V was shortened by 2 bases and J by 8 bases, with 19 bases between the two germline ends. The CDR3 is 15 amino acids. The CDR3, as DNA: TGCAGTGCTAGACATCTAAATAGCGGCCTCGATGAGCAGTTCTTC. It translates to CSARHLNSGLDEQFF.

The chain couples TRBV12-3 or TRBV12-4 to TRBJ1-2; D ambiguous. The CDR3 runs 16 residues. Trimming cost V 6 bases and J 1 base, with 18 bases left between them. The CDR3 region is CASSPGLPALNYGYTF. DNA for the CDR3: TGTGCCAGCAGCCCCGGACTCCCGGCCCTTAACTATGGCTACACCTTC.

This clonotype was recorded at least ten times. The chain is built from TRBV12-3 or TRBV12-4 and TRBJ1-4; TRBD1 might be the D (6 bases). CDR3 length: 14 residues. V was trimmed by 6 bases and J by 5 bases, leaving 13 bases between them. CDR3 sequence reads: CASSSTGLNEKLFF. The DNA of the CDR3 is TGTGCCAGCAGCTCGACAGGATTAAATGAAAAACTGTTTTTT.

This chain's CDR3 is CASSQPGLAAKTQYF. In DNA, the CDR3 is TGTGCCAGCAGCCAACCAGGACTAGCGGCAAAGACCCAGTACTTC. The chain recombines TRBV6-1 with TRBJ2-5; 10 bases fit TRBD2. The V and J ends lost 6 bases and 6 bases, in that order; junction bases with no gene match: 10. The CDR3 is 15 amino acids. Germline-derived CDR1 and CDR2 are MNHNS and SASEGT.

This clonotype came up a few times. The chain uses TRBV7-3 and TRBJ1-1; D remains ambiguous. This CDR3 spans 13 amino acids. The germline V gene encodes CDR1 SGHTA and CDR2 FQGTGA. V lost 1 base and J 8 bases, leaving 11 bases between the germline ends. The CDR3 DNA follows: TGTGCCAGCAGCTTAAACAGTAACCTCGAAGCTTTCTTT. This encodes CASSLNSNLEAFF.

This clonotype appeared many times. The chain employs TRBV28 and TRBJ2-1; 8 bases fit TRBD2. After removal of 5 bases from V and 5 bases from J, the junction contained 8 bases not matched to a gene. The length of the CDR3 is 15 residues. The germline V gene has CDR1 MDHEN and CDR2 SYDVKM. The DNA for the CDR3 is TGTGCCAGCAGTCCCGGGGGTAGCGGGGACAATGAGCAGTTCTTC. Translating it yields CASSPGGSGDNEQFF.

The rearrangement uses TRBV7-9 and TRBJ2-3; 7 bases align to TRBD2. This CDR3 has 14 residues. The germline V gene has CDR1 SEHNR and CDR2 FQNEAQ (reference sequence). The trim removed 4 bases at V and 4 bases at J, leaving 5 bases unmatched. The DNA of the CDR3 is TGTGCCAGCAGCTCCGCGGGAGTCGCAGATACGCAGTATTTT. This gives the protein CASSSAGVADTQYF.